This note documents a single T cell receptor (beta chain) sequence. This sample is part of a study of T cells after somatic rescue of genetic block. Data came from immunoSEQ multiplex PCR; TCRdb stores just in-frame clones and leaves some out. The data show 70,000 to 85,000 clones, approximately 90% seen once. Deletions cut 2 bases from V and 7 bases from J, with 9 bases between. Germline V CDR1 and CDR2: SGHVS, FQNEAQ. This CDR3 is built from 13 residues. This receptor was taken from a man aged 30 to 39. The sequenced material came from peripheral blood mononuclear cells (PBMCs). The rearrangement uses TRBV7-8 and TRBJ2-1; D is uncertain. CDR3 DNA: TGTGCCAGCAGCTTAACGTTCGCGAATGAGCAGTTCTTC. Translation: CASSLTFANEQFF.